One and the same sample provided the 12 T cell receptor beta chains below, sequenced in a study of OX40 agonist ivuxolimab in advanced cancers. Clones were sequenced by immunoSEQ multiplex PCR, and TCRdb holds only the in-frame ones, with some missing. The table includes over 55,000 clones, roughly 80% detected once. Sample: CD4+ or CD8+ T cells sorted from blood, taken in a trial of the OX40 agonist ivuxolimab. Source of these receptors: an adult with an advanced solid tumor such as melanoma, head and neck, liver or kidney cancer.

CDR3: CASSPLQDLYGYTF. The DNA of the CDR3 is TGTGCCAGCAGCCCCCTACAAGACCTCTATGGCTACACCTTC. The chain carries TRBV6-1 and TRBJ1-2; no firm D call. The V and J ends lost 6 bases and 4 bases respectively, with 15 bases between them. This CDR3 spans 14 amino acids. Germline CDR1 is MNHNS and CDR2 is SASEGT.

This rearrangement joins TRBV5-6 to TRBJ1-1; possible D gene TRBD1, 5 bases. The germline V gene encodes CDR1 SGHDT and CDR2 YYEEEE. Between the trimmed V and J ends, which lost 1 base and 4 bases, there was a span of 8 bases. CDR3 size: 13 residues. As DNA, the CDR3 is TGTGCCAGCAGCTTGCTTGGGGGCACTGAAGCTTTCTTT. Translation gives CASSLLGGTEAFF. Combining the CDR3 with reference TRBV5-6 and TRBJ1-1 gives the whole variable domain DAGVTQSPTHLIKTRGQQVTLRCSPKSGHDTVSWYQQALGQGPQFIFQYYEEEERQRGNFPDRFSGHQFPNYSSELNVNALLLGDSALYLCASSLLGGTEAFFGQGTRLTVV.

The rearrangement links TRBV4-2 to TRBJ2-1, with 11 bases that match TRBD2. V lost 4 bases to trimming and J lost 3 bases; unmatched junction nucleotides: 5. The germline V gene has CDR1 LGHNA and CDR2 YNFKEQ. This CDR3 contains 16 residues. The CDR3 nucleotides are TGTGCCAGCAGCCGTCAAACTAGCGGGGGCTACAATGAGCAGTTCTTC. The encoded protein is CASSRQTSGGYNEQFF.

As DNA, the CDR3 is TGTGCCAGTCGGGAAATAGCGGGCACAATGAGGGAGCAGTTCTTC. Residues: CASREIAGTMREQFF. The chain carries TRBV19 and TRBJ2-1; 7 bases line up with TRBD2. V shed 8 bases, J shed 10 bases, and the junction held 17 bases outside the gene matches. Germline-derived CDR1 and CDR2 are LNHDA and SQIVND (reference sequence). This CDR3 has 15 residues.

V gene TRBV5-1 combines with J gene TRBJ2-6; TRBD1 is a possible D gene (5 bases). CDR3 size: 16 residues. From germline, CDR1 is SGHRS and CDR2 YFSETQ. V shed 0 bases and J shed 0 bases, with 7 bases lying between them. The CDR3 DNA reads TGCGCCAGCAGCTTGGGACAGATCTCTGGGGCCAACGTCCTGACTTTC. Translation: CASSLGQISGANVLTF. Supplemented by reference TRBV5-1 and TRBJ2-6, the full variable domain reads KAGVTQTPRYLIKTRGQQVTLSCSPISGHRSVSWYQQTPGQGLQFLFEYFSETQRNKGNFPGRFSGRQFSNSRSEMNVSTLELGDSALYLCASSLGQISGANVLTFGAGSRLTVL.

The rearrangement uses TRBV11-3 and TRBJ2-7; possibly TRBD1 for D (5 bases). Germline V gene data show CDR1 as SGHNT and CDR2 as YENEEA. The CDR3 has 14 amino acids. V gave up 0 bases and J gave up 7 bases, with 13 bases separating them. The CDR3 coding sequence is TGTGCCAGCAGCTTAGATCCGTTCAAGGGGGAGCAGTACGTC. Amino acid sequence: CASSLDPFKGEQYV.

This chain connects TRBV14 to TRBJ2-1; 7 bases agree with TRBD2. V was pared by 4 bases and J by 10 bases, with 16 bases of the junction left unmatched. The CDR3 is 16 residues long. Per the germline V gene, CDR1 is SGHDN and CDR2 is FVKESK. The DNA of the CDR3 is TGTGCCAGCAGCCTGGACCTGCCACAATGGGGGGGGGAGCAGTTCTTC. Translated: CASSLDLPQWGGEQFF.

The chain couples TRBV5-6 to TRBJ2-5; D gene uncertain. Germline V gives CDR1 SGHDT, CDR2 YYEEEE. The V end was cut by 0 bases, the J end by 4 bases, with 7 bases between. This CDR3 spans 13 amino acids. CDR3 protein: CASSLGSRETQYF. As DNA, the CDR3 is TGTGCCAGCAGCTTGGGGAGTCGAGAGACCCAGTACTTC.

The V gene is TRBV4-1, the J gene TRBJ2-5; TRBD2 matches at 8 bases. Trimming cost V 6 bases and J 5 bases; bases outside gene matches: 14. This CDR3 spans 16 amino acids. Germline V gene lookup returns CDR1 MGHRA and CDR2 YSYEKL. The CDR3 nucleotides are TGCGCCAGCAGTCCAAGATCGGGGGGGCTCGGGGAGACCCAGTACTTC. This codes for CASSPRSGGLGETQYF.

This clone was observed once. This CDR3 is CASSPDRAGANVLTF. The CDR3 coding sequence is TGTGCCAGCAGTCCTGACAGAGCTGGGGCCAACGTCCTGACTTTC. J is TRBJ2-6 and V is TRBV2; D is possibly TRBD1 (5 bases). Between the trimmed V and J ends, which lost 5 bases and 2 bases, there was a span of 10 bases. Germline-derived CDR1 and CDR2 are SNHLY and FYNNEI. The CDR3 extends over 15 amino acids. Full variable domain (outside the CDR3, taken from reference TRBV2 and TRBJ2-6): EPEVTQTPSHQVTQMGQEVILRCVPISNHLYFYWYRQILGQKVEFLVSFYNNEISEKSEIFDDQFSVERPDGSNFTLKIRSTKLEDSAMYFCASSPDRAGANVLTFGAGSRLTVL.

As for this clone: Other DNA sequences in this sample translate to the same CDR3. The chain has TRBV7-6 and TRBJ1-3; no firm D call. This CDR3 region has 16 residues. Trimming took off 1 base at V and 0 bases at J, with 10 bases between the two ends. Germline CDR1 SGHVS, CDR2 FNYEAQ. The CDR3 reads CASSLDPWGSGNTIYF. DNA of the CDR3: TGTGCCAGCAGCTTAGACCCCTGGGGCTCTGGAAACACCATATATTTT.

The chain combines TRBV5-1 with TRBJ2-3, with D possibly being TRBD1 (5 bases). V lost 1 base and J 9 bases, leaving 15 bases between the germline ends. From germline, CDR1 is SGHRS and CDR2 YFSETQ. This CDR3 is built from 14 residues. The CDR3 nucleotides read TGCGCCAGCAGCTTGAAGGCAAAAGGGGTCACGCAGTATTTT. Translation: CASSLKAKGVTQYF.